The sequence of this T cell receptor (beta chain) was determined in a study of OX40 agonist ivuxolimab in advanced cancers. Germline CDR1 reads SQVTM; CDR2 reads ANQGSEA. This CDR3 comprises 12 residues. The V end was cut by 7 bases, the J end by 9 bases, with 16 bases between. Details on this clone: Antigen specificity is unknown.

The study, taken as a whole, reports: There was clonal expansion of CD4+ and CD8+ blood T cells by week 6 at 0.1 to 3.0 mg/kg. It was also the case that some nonresponders had low normalized T-cell clonal expansion. Researchers report that CD8+ T cells had, on average, more expanded clones than CD4+.

The timepoints at which blood was sampled were baseline, cycle 4 day 1, and cycle 7 day 1. Here immunoSEQ multiplex PCR was the method, and the copy in TCRdb shows in-frame clones only, minus some. The table has some 65,000 clones, approximately 90% seen once; the top ten hold 2%. The specimen was CD4+ or CD8+ T cells sorted from blood, collected in a trial of the OX40 agonist ivuxolimab. The chain uses TRBV29-1 and TRBJ2-1; D may be TRBD2 (5 bases). The sequence came from an adult with an advanced solid tumor such as melanoma, head and neck, liver or kidney cancer. The CDR3 nucleotides read TGCAGCGCCCTGGACGGAGGAATTGAGCAGTTCTTC. Translated: CSALDGGIEQFF.